What follows describes a single T cell receptor (beta chain). The germline V gene has CDR1 SGHTS and CDR2 YDEGEE. This CDR3 contains 14 residues. V lost 0 bases and J lost 2, with 9 bases in between. The sample belongs to a study of blood T cell repertoires in COVID-19. Study in general: Sites across the United States, Italy and Spain contributed samples from acute and convalescent COVID-19. T cells, B-cell-depleted T cells, or PBMCs supplied cDNA or gDNA.

In the original analysis: Amplification of reference gene primers provided the estimated nucleated cell counts. Only in-frame clones appear in the TCRdb table, and some are missing; sequencing was by immunoSEQ multiplex PCR. V, J and clone size are those of that table, while D and trimming were read from the DNA. The table shows some 130,000 clones, with about 80% occurring only once. The TCR originated in a woman in her forties or fifties with acute or convalescent COVID-19. The sample was peripheral blood. This chain joins TRBV5-8 and TRBJ2-7; weak D call: TRBD1 (5 bases). The CDR3 DNA is TGTGCCAGCAGCTTGGAGGCAGGGCCCTACGAGCAGTACTTC. Translated: CASSLEAGPYEQYF.